Below, 17 T cell receptor beta chains from the same sample are listed, as sequenced in a study of multiple sclerosis patients with progressive multifocal leukoencephalopathy. Time point of the sample: before natalizumab initiation. Produced via immunoSEQ multiplex PCR; TCRdb's table is partial and in-frame only. The sample yields roughly 30,000 clones, around 89% seen once. Sequencing was carried out using PBMCs. Receptor source: a human donor with multiple sclerosis.

The chain is built from TRBV28 and TRBJ1-4; D perhaps matches TRBD1 (6 bases). CDR1 and CDR2 from the germline V gene are MDHEN and SYDVKM. The CDR3 runs to 17 residues. The V gene lost 6 bases and the J gene lost 8 bases, with 25 bases spanning the gap. The DNA of the CDR3 is TGTGCCAGCAGCCTTGTGGTCTCGGGGGGCAGGTCAGAAAAACTGTTTTTT. Amino acid sequence: CASSLVVSGGRSEKLFF. Drawing the rest from reference TRBV28 and TRBJ1-4, the complete variable domain is DVKVTQSSRYLVKRTGEKVFLECVQDMDHENMFWYRQDPGLGLRLIYFSYDVKMKEKGDIPEGYSVSREKKERFSLILESASTNQTSMYLCASSLVVSGGRSEKLFFGSGTQLSVL.

This chain uses TRBV6-5 with TRBJ1-1; unclear D gene. The ends were cut back, 6 bases at V and 0 bases at J, with 14 bases in the middle. The CDR3 has 15 residues. Germline CDR1 MNHEY, CDR2 SVGAGI. The CDR3 loop is CASRHSRNMNTEAFF. In DNA, the CDR3 is TGTGCCAGCAGACACTCGCGAAATATGAACACTGAAGCTTTCTTT.

J is TRBJ1-5 and V is TRBV19; D is ambiguous. The CDR3 totals 15 residues. The germline V gene has CDR1 LNHDA and CDR2 SQIVND (reference sequence). Trimming removed 5 bases at V and 4 bases at J, with 15 bases between. The CDR3 region is CASSAQGFLNQPQHF. Here the CDR3 DNA reads TGTGCCAGTAGTGCCCAAGGTTTCCTAAATCAGCCCCAGCATTTT. The entire variable domain, with the rest obtained from reference TRBV19 and TRBJ1-5, is as follows: DGGITQSPKYLFRKEGQNVTLSCEQNLNHDAMYWYRQDPGQGLRLIYYSQIVNDFQKGDIAEGYSVSREKKESFPLTVTSAQKNPTAFYLCASSAQGFLNQPQHFGDGTRLSIL.

This sequence joins TRBV7-3 and TRBJ2-7; D possibly corresponds to TRBD1 (5 bases). Germline CDR1 reads SGHTA; CDR2 reads FQGTGA. The CDR3 consists of 14 residues. Between the trimmed V and J ends, which lost 2 bases and 4 bases, there was a span of 12 bases. This CDR3 is CASSLFGQGYEQYF. The CDR3 nucleotides read TGTGCCAGCAGCTTATTCGGGCAGGGATACGAGCAGTACTTC.

This clone has only one observation. The chain joins TRBV7-2 to TRBJ1-5; D unclear. V gave up 2 bases and J gave up 4 bases, with 9 bases separating them. Germline values: CDR1 SGHTA, CDR2 FQGNSA. CDR3 length: 14 residues. The DNA of the CDR3 is TGTGCCAGCAGCTTATCACGGGTTAATCAGCCCCAGCATTTT. Translating gives CASSLSRVNQPQHF.

This clone was detected once. V usage is TRBV2 and J usage is TRBJ2-4; D call uncertain. V lost 4 bases to trimming and J lost 0 bases, with 1 base between them. The CDR3 extends over 12 amino acids. From germline, CDR1 is SNHLY and CDR2 FYNNEI. The CDR3 sequence: CASSGAKNIQYF. CDR3 DNA sequence: TGTGCCAGCAGTGGAGCCAAAAACATTCAGTACTTC.

This clone was seen a few times. This chain links TRBV10-3 with TRBJ1-1, with 7 bases identical to TRBD1. CDR1 is ENHRY and CDR2 is SYGVKD in the germline V gene. CDR3 length: 14 residues. The V gene end was trimmed by 6 bases and the J gene end by 1 base; junction bases not matched to a gene: 5. CDR3 coding DNA: TGTGCCATCAGCCGACAGGGCGGGAACACTGAAGCTTTCTTT. Protein product: CAISRQGGNTEAFF.

The rearrangement links TRBV15 to TRBJ2-7; D is ambiguous. Looked up from germline, CDR1 is LNHNV and CDR2 is YYDKDF (reference sequence). CDR3 length equals 16 residues. V gave up 1 base and J gave up 0 bases, with 13 bases separating them. CDR3 coding DNA: TGTGCCACCAGCAGAGGGGGAATATGGGCCTCCTACGAGCAGTACTTC. The encoded protein is CATSRGGIWASYEQYF. Variable domain in full (rest from reference TRBV15 and TRBJ2-7): DAMVIQNPRYQVTQFGKPVTLSCSQTLNHNVMYWYQQKSSQAPKLLFHYYDKDFNNEADTPDNFQSRRPNTSFCFLDIRSPGLGDTAMYLCATSRGGIWASYEQYFGPGTRLTVT.

In DNA form, the CDR3 reads TGTGCCAGCAAAGAGTATGCTCTCCGGGGCAATGAGCAGTTCTTC. Residues: CASKEYALRGNEQFF. J is TRBJ2-1 and V is TRBV6-5, with D maybe TRBD2 (5 bases). Trimming left V 7 bases short and J 6 bases short, with 19 bases between. The CDR3 is 15 amino acids. Germline lookup yields CDR1 MNHEY and CDR2 SVGAGI.

The CDR3 is CASSESSTSEQYF. CDR3 coding DNA: TGTGCCAGCAGTGAGAGTTCGACTTCCGAGCAGTACTTC. The chain carries TRBV6-4 and TRBJ2-7; D remains unclear. CDR1 is MRHNA and CDR2 is SNTAGT in the germline V gene. V was trimmed by 3 bases and J by 6 bases, leaving 12 bases between them. The CDR3 totals 13 residues.

The rearrangement links TRBV9 to TRBJ1-1; 9 bases map to TRBD1. The CDR3 has 15 residues. The germline CDR1 and CDR2 sequences are SGDLS and YYNGEE. Trimming cost V 3 bases and J 5 bases; bases outside gene matches: 8. This CDR3 reads CASSEARQGVTEAFF. The CDR3 bases are TGTGCCAGCAGCGAAGCACGACAGGGGGTGACTGAAGCTTTCTTT. The full variable domain, completed using reference TRBV9 and TRBJ1-1, is DSGVTQTPKHLITATGQRVTLRCSPRSGDLSVYWYQQSLDQGLQFLIQYYNGEERAKGNILERFSAQQFPDLHSELNLSSLELGDSALYFCASSEARQGVTEAFFGQGTRLTVV.

The rearrangement links TRBV11-2 to TRBJ2-2; 7 bases fit TRBD1. The germline CDR1 and CDR2 sequences are SGHAT and FQNNGV. The CDR3 length is 15 residues. J gave up 5 bases and V 5 bases, and 8 bases lay outside the gene matches. The CDR3 reads CASSLDRVGTGELFF. CDR3 in DNA: TGTGCCAGCAGCCTTGACAGGGTGGGGACCGGGGAGCTGTTTTTT.

This clone showed up just a few times. The chain recombines TRBV5-6 with TRBJ2-3; TRBD2 matches 9 bases. V trimming: 6 bases; J trimming: 6 bases; junction bases outside the gene matches: 11. CDR3 length: 15 amino acids. Germline V gene data show CDR1 as SGHDT and CDR2 as YYEEEE. CDR3 nucleotides: TGTGCCAGCACCAACCCGGCGGGGGGGAGGGATACGCAGTATTTT. Residues: CASTNPAGGRDTQYF.

The rearrangement uses TRBV6-5 and TRBJ1-2, with D maybe TRBD1 (6 bases). The CDR3 has 15 residues. Germline V gene lookup returns CDR1 MNHEY and CDR2 SVGAGI. V shed 2 bases and J shed 7 bases, with 17 bases lying between them. The CDR3 protein is CASSYPGTILPGYTF. The CDR3 DNA follows: TGTGCCAGCAGTTACCCTGGGACAATTTTACCTGGCTACACCTTC.

This chain connects TRBV2 to TRBJ2-7; D is uncertain. The germline CDR1 and CDR2 sequences are SNHLY and FYNNEI. Trimming took off 3 bases at V and 4 bases at J, with 10 bases between the two ends. CDR3 length equals 13 residues. The CDR3 DNA reads as TGTGCCAGCAGTGATCTTGGCCCGTACGAGCAGTACTTC. It specifies CASSDLGPYEQYF.

The chain joins TRBV11-3 to TRBJ2-3, with unresolved D. Between the trimmed V and J ends, which lost 5 bases and 5 bases, there was a span of 8 bases. CDR1 SGHNT and CDR2 YENEEA come from the germline V gene. This CDR3 is 12 amino acids long. CDR3 sequence (DNA): TGTGCCAGCAGCCGAGCCGAAGATACGCAGTATTTT. It encodes CASSRAEDTQYF.

The chain joins TRBV28 to TRBJ2-2; D is ambiguous. The CDR3 is 14 residues long. Germline V gene data show CDR1 as MDHEN and CDR2 as SYDVKM. V shed 1 base and J shed 5 bases, with 8 bases lying between them. The CDR3 DNA follows: TGTGCCAGCAGTTTATCGGGCGGAACCGGGGAGCTGTTTTTT. It specifies CASSLSGGTGELFF. Together with reference TRBV28 and TRBJ2-2, the CDR3 gives the full variable domain: DVKVTQSSRYLVKRTGEKVFLECVQDMDHENMFWYRQDPGLGLRLIYFSYDVKMKEKGDIPEGYSVSREKKERFSLILESASTNQTSMYLCASSLSGGTGELFFGEGSRLTVL.